This T cell receptor beta chain was captured in a study of blood T cells in healthy people across ages. About this clonotype itself: The antigen is unknown.

Together with a sample-barcoded 5' primer, a J-beta primer mix was included in a second PCR lasting about 7 to 12 cycles. Each sample provided no less than 2.5 million CDR3-containing paired-end reads. TCRdb re-analysed the 5' RACE reads in MiXCR, keeping a single row per CDR3 protein. The table shows over a million distinct CDR3 sequences, with approximately 59% occurring only once. The V end was cut by 1 base, the J end by 6 bases, with 19 bases between. Germline V lookup: CDR1 SGHVS, CDR2 FQNEAQ. The CDR3 contains 17 residues. Healthy Caucasians from Russia aged about 6 to 95 served as donors. Study-level points and caveats: Roughly linear declines in TCR beta diversity per million T cells occurred with age. Long-lived donors exceeded aged donors in naive CD4+ cells and diversity.

The source is a man aged 18 to 29 in good health. Sequenced: blood. The V call is TRBV7-8, the J call TRBJ2-1; no clear D. CDR3 in amino acids: CASSLGGRRRKSNEQFF. The DNA of the CDR3 is TGTGCCAGCAGCTTAGGGGGTAGGAGACGTAAAAGCAATGAGCAGTTCTTC.